This T cell receptor beta chain was recovered during a study of T cell responses to AZD1222 COVID-19 vaccine. Findings and caveats of the study: Compared with day 0, the breadth and depth of the Spike-specific TCR repertoire rose significantly after two doses of AZD1222. There were vaccine-associated CD4 TCRs across spike, dominant at 160-218 and 743-854.

Turning to this clone: The antigen remains unidentified.

Measured with immunoSEQ multiplex PCR; TCRdb has only the in-frame clones, and not every one. Seen here are about 120,000 clones, around nine tenths observed once, and the top ten hold approximately 8.4%. Trimming pared 6 bases from V and 4 bases from J, leaving 7 bases between. The CDR3 length is 11 residues. This sequence was found in an adult in good health. This chain connects TRBV12-3 or TRBV12-4 to TRBJ2-7; the D is unclear. The material sequenced was peripheral blood, taken on day 0 of AZD1222 vaccination. For the CDR3, the DNA is TGTGCCAGCAGCCCGGCGTACGAGCAGTACTTC. It codes for CASSPAYEQYF.